This T cell receptor beta chain was documented in a study of shared clonotypes between healthy human individuals (dated by TCRdb to about 2020). About the investigation overall: The cohort included three men and a couple of women between 18 and 49 years of age. For each donor, three plates each were used for CD4 naive and CD4 memory, two plates were used for CD8 naive, and one plate was used for CD8 memory. Blood TCR repertoires of five healthy adults were deeply sequenced to estimate repertoire size and the extent of clonotype sharing between individuals. Libraries were prepared and TCR repertoires were sequenced by different laboratories using diverse techniques, in order to increase sequencing depth and limit assay-specific biases. Leukapheresis yielded between about 0.9 and 10 billion PBMCs per donor.

Of note for this clone: This clone's antigen is unknown. No base qualities exist here, and no much larger clone lies one base off it.

Overall study outcomes, separate from this receptor: Sampling was restricted to blood, and TCR repertoires in tissue are likely to differ from TCR repertoires in blood. Rarefaction of sorted-subset datasets indicated incomplete sequencing despite the large sequencing depth. Based on pairwise subsampling, the degree of clonotype sharing among donors was expected to be affected by sequencing depth. About 5% of naive CD4, 3.5% of naive CD8, approximately 2% of memory CD4, and around 0.4% of memory CD8 clonotypes were shared across a few donors. Compared with non-shared clonotypes, clonotypes shared by all four sorted-subset donors had higher generation probabilities. The small number of donors limited the genetic and exposure-history diversity represented. Larger estimated clonotype richness was generally found for naive subsets than for memory subsets.

The CDR3 covers 13 residues, taking in both the cysteine and the phenylalanine. Solely the CDR3 DNA is kept, with 39 bases framed from the first base. CDR1 and CDR2, looked up from the germline V gene (reference sequence), are LNHDA and SQIVND. V is shortened by 5 bases, J by 7 bases, and the region joining them spans 14 bases. CD8 naive samples were CD45RO-negative cells positively selected for CCR7, giving a CD45RA+CCR7+ population that excluded TemRA cells. The donors were healthy, HIV-negative adults who had no recently reported acute infections or vaccinations. Only Caucasian adults living in Nashville, Tennessee, USA were represented among the donors. Blood was obtained by leukapheresis, after which PBMCs were separated by Ficoll-Histopaque density gradient centrifugation and cryopreserved in liquid nitrogen vapor phase. Analytical flow cytometry was used to check the purity and quantity of each magnetically sorted T cell population. Genomic DNA was isolated from each sorted fraction and quantified by UV absorbance on a Nanodrop 2000c.

TCR CDR3 regions were amplified from genomic DNA by multiplex PCR using the deep immunoSEQ assay. For each cell subset, the extracted genomic DNA was distributed evenly across all wells of several immunoSEQ 96-well plates, and each plate served as one replicate. For sorted subsets, 150 to 200 ng genomic DNA, equal to tens of thousands of T cell genomes, was loaded into each replicate PCR. Purified libraries were measured with a Qubit 3.0 fluorometer, size-checked on a Bioanalyzer 2100, and measured again with the KAPA Library Quantification kit. Every immunoSEQ 96-well plate was sequenced on a separate single-read 150-cycle Illumina NextSeq 550 flow cell. The paper's data handling went like this. Because only junctional sequences without quality scores were contained in the immunoSEQ output, filtering matching that applied to full-length reads could not be performed. Sequences were annotated with PyIR, a Python wrapper for IgBLAST v1.9, and V/J genes and CDR3 were assigned using IMGT germline references. Reads with weak V/J assignments (E-value above 1e-6), missing CDR3, stop codons, out-of-frame junctions, or ambiguous translated residues were removed. A V3J clonotype was defined by an identical inferred V gene, J gene, and CDR3 amino acid sequence. To compute the percentage overlap between repertoires, the number of shared unique clonotypes was divided by the size of the smaller repertoire. Richness of each repertoire was evaluated using RTK rarefaction, the Chao1 estimator, and Recon v2.1 estimates of unobserved clonotypes. Generation probabilities were computed with OLGA for all TCRbeta clonotypes obtained by the gDNA method from several donors. As stored in TCRdb, this immuneACCESS dataset retains in-frame rearrangements with V and J assigned. A fraction of the clones does not appear; measured against another copy, unresolved V genes explain less than half of the discrepancy, and the remainder lacks a known reason. Clonal size and the V and J genes are those of that table, whereas D and trimming came from the DNA. A total of around 2.1 million clones appear in this sample, under 95% of them only once. The ten top clones hold about 1.8% of the sample.

Input material: naive CD8+ T cells from PBMCs. According to the study, the label for this sample's cell subset or site signals: CD45RA+CCR7+. The clonotype was recovered from a man aged 18 to 29 in good health. Some clones in this sample may be carry-over from other donors' samples. Here the chain combines TRBV19 and TRBJ1-2, and perhaps TRBD1 as D gene, on 5 matching bases. For the CDR3, the sequence is CASSSPDTAGYTF. The DNA is as follows: TGTGCCAGTAGTTCACCGGACACGGCTGGCTACACCTTC.